Each of the 30 T cell receptor beta chains below was sequenced from the same sample in a study of cytomegalovirus exposure and HLA in healthy donors. Researchers ran the PCR with 60 Vbeta and 13 Jbeta primers. The repertoire was sequenced with immunoSEQ multiplex PCR; TCRdb's copy has only in-frame clones and lacks some. The sample holds over 55,000 clones, about 79% seen once. The sample comprised PBMCs. These TCRs come from a man aged 35 to 55 in good health and CMV-seronegative.

This clone showed up just once. This chain uses TRBV18 with TRBJ1-2, with D uncertain. With 1 base removed from V and 4 bases from J, the gap between germline ends came to 7 bases. The germline V gene encodes CDR1 KGHSH and CDR2 LQKENI. The length of the CDR3 is 13 residues. CDR3 region: CASSPLDIYGYTF. DNA of the CDR3: TGTGCCAGCTCACCACTCGACATCTATGGCTACACCTTC. The entire variable domain, with the rest obtained from reference TRBV18 and TRBJ1-2, is as follows: NAGVMQNPRHLVRRRGQEARLRCSPMKGHSHVYWYRQLPEEGLKFMVYLQKENIIDESGMPKERFSAEFPKEGPSILRIQQVVRGDSAAYFCASSPLDIYGYTFGSGTRLTVV.

This clone has only one observation. V is TRBV5-1 and J is TRBJ2-5, with 8 bases identical to TRBD2. This CDR3 comprises 14 residues. The V gene end was trimmed by 0 bases and the J gene end by 4 bases; junction bases not matched to a gene: 2. Per germline, CDR1 SGHRS and CDR2 YFSETQ. DNA of the CDR3: TGCGCCAGCAGCTTGGGGCGGGGGGCAGAGACCCAGTACTTC. As protein: CASSLGRGAETQYF.

DNA of the CDR3: TGTGCCAGCAGCCCGGACAGGGTGCGCACCGGGGAGCTGTTTTTT. Protein: CASSPDRVRTGELFF. The gene calls are TRBV7-9 and TRBJ2-2, with 8 positions matching TRBD1. The CDR3 has 15 residues. In germline, CDR1 is SEHNR, CDR2 FQNEAQ (reference sequence). V was clipped by 5 bases and J by 4 bases; unmatched bases: 6.

This clone was observed a handful of times. V usage is TRBV5-6 and J usage is TRBJ2-3; D unresolved. Trimming stripped 3 bases from V and 6 bases from J, with 14 bases between. There are 14 residues in the CDR3. Germline V CDR1 and CDR2: SGHDT, YYEEEE. CDR3 protein: CASSSSRVRDTQYF. In nucleotides, the CDR3 is TGTGCCAGCAGCTCCTCCCGGGTCCGGGATACGCAGTATTTT.

The V call is TRBV29-1, the J call TRBJ1-1; D is unresolved. The V and J ends lost 3 bases and 4 bases respectively, with 9 bases between them. This CDR3 is 12 amino acids long. The V gene's germline CDR1 is SQVTM and CDR2 ANQGSEA. CDR3 loop: CSVEEGSTEAFF. The CDR3 DNA follows: TGCAGCGTTGAGGAGGGAAGCACTGAAGCTTTCTTT.

The V gene is TRBV6-4, the J gene TRBJ1-1; D is unresolved. The CDR3 totals 12 residues. The V gene's germline CDR1 is MRHNA and CDR2 SNTAGT. Between the trimmed V and J ends, which lost 6 bases and 1 base, there was a span of 6 bases. The CDR3 bases are TGTGCCAGCAGGGGCGAGAACACTGAAGCTTTCTTT. Translating gives CASRGENTEAFF.

V usage is TRBV7-2 and J usage is TRBJ1-1; D is ambiguous. The CDR3 runs to 16 residues. Trimming pared 2 bases from V and 4 bases from J, leaving 17 bases between. CDR1 SGHTA and CDR2 FQGNSA come from the germline V gene. The CDR3 nucleotides are TGTGCCAGCAGCTTACTAATGGCGATTTCGGGCACTGAAGCTTTCTTT. Translated, it gives CASSLLMAISGTEAFF.

The chain recombines TRBV7-9 with TRBJ1-1, with TRBD1 matching over 8 bases. Germline lookup yields CDR1 SEHNR and CDR2 FQNEAQ (reference sequence). CDR3 length equals 18 residues. With V trimmed by 2 bases and J by 4 bases, 15 bases remained unmatched. The CDR3 DNA sequence: TGTGCCAGCAGCTTACGTTCAGGGGGCTTGGGAATGAGCACTGAAGCTTTCTTT. This encodes CASSLRSGGLGMSTEAFF.

The chain links TRBV5-1 to TRBJ2-5, with D tentatively TRBD1 (5 bases). The CDR3 has 15 residues. The V end was cut by 0 bases, the J end by 2 bases, with 11 bases between. Germline CDR1 SGHRS, CDR2 YFSETQ. The CDR3 protein is CASSLEAGLQETQYF. The CDR3, as DNA: TGCGCCAGCAGCTTGGAGGCAGGGCTTCAAGAGACCCAGTACTTC.

The chain employs TRBV30 and TRBJ2-3; no definite D call. In germline, CDR1 is GTSNPN, CDR2 SVGIG (reference sequence). Trimming shortened V by 0 bases and J by 4 bases, and 14 bases separated the two germline ends. The CDR3 length is 15 residues. Written as DNA, the CDR3 is TGTGCCTGGAGTGTACCTTCCGTGGGCCCAGATACGCAGTATTTT. Its protein is CAWSVPSVGPDTQYF.

The rearrangement uses TRBV7-9 and TRBJ1-4; TRBD1 is a possible D gene (5 bases). The CDR3 is 14 amino acids. V was cut by 6 bases and J by 4 bases, with 12 bases left in between. Germline assignment: CDR1 SEHNR and CDR2 FQNEAQ (reference sequence). The CDR3 nucleotides read TGTGCCAGCAGACCCGACAGACTTAATGAAAAACTGTTTTTT. It specifies CASRPDRLNEKLFF.

The CDR3 DNA reads as TGTGCCAGCAGCGGGGACAGCTCCTACGAGCAGTACGTC. It encodes CASSGDSSYEQYV. V usage is TRBV2 and J usage is TRBJ2-7; 7 positions match TRBD1. Germline trimming cut 6 bases from V and 0 bases from J; bases unmatched to any gene: 2. The CDR3 consists of 13 residues. Per germline, CDR1 SNHLY and CDR2 FYNNEI.

The chain links TRBV30 to TRBJ1-2, with D possibly matching TRBD1 (6 bases). Trimming left V 5 bases short and J 1 base short, with 8 bases between. CDR1 GTSNPN and CDR2 SVGIG come from the germline V gene (reference sequence). The length of the CDR3 is 12 residues. CDR3 loop: CAWDRLNYGYTF. DNA for the CDR3: TGTGCCTGGGACAGGCTTAACTATGGCTACACCTTC.

The chain uses TRBV14 and TRBJ1-2; D is uncertain. V was cut by 4 bases and J by 3 bases, with 12 bases left in between. The CDR3 totals 14 residues. Looked up from germline, CDR1 is SGHDN and CDR2 is FVKESK. The DNA of the CDR3 is TGTGCCAGCAGCCCTCCCGGGCGGGACTATGGCTACACCTTC. It is translated as CASSPPGRDYGYTF.

The V gene is TRBV29-1, the J gene TRBJ2-3, with D possibly being TRBD2 (6 bases). V lost 4 bases and J lost 0, with 17 bases in between. The CDR3 is 16 amino acids. From germline, CDR1 is SQVTM and CDR2 ANQGSEA. CDR3 nucleotide sequence: TGCAGCGTTGTGGGGGTCGGTGCGGGGAGCACAGATACGCAGTATTTT. Amino acids: CSVVGVGAGSTDTQYF.

The chain recombines TRBV5-1 with TRBJ2-3; possible D gene TRBD2, 5 bases. The CDR3 consists of 13 residues. Germline CDR1 SGHRS, CDR2 YFSETQ. V lost 0 bases and J 3 bases, leaving 5 bases between the germline ends. The CDR3 DNA reads TGCGCCAGCAGCTTGGGGACTACAGATACGCAGTATTTT. This translates into CASSLGTTDTQYF.

This clone showed up just a few times. The V and J genes are TRBV6-6 and TRBJ1-6; 7 bases line up with TRBD1. The CDR3 has 14 amino acids. Germline V gene lookup returns CDR1 MNHNY and CDR2 SVGAGI (reference sequence). The V gene end was trimmed by 5 bases and the J gene end by 10 bases; junction bases not matched to a gene: 8. CDR3 nucleotide sequence: TGTGCCAGCAGTCGGAAGACAGGGATATCACCCCTCCACTTT. Translating it yields CASSRKTGISPLHF.

The chain has TRBV30 and TRBJ1-3, with a possible D match to TRBD1 (6 bases). The CDR3 covers 15 residues. Trimming pared 0 bases from V and 0 bases from J, leaving 9 bases between. Germline-derived CDR1 and CDR2 are GTSNPN and SVGIG (reference sequence). CDR3 residues: CAWSVQQGSGNTIYF. DNA for the CDR3: TGTGCCTGGAGTGTACAACAGGGCTCTGGAAACACCATATATTTT.

This chain uses TRBV9 with TRBJ1-3, with D perhaps matching TRBD1 (5 bases). There are 15 residues in the CDR3. Trimming shortened V by 6 bases and J by 0 bases, and 13 bases separated the two germline ends. Germline V gene lookup returns CDR1 SGDLS and CDR2 YYNGEE. The CDR3 here is CASNEGASSGNTIYF. CDR3 DNA sequence: TGTGCCAGCAACGAAGGGGCCAGCTCTGGAAACACCATATATTTT.

This chain connects TRBV5-4 to TRBJ1-6, with 8 positions matching TRBD1. This CDR3 spans 16 amino acids. The junction had 12 bases not matched to a gene; V was cut back by 4 bases and J by 9 bases. Germline-derived CDR1 and CDR2 are SGHNT and YYREEE (reference sequence). DNA of the CDR3: TGTGCCAGCAGCACCCAGACAGGGGCGCAACGTTCACCCCTCCACTTT. It is translated as CASSTQTGAQRSPLHF.

V usage is TRBV7-9 and J usage is TRBJ1-1; no firm D call. Between the trimmed V and J ends, which lost 5 bases and 1 base, there was a span of 14 bases. The CDR3 sequence is 15 residues long. CDR1 SEHNR and CDR2 FQNEAQ come from the germline V gene (reference sequence). Here the CDR3 DNA reads TGTGCCAGCAGCCCGAACCTGCGAGAGAACACTGAAGCTTTCTTT. Residues: CASSPNLRENTEAFF.

The chain couples TRBV7-6 to TRBJ2-3; D unresolved. Germline CDR1 is SGHVS and CDR2 is FNYEAQ. Trimming pared 0 bases from V and 5 bases from J, leaving 6 bases between. There are 13 residues in the CDR3. CDR3 protein: CASSLARRDTQYF. The CDR3 DNA sequence: TGTGCCAGCAGCTTAGCCCGGAGAGATACGCAGTATTTT. Full variable domain (remainder filled in from reference TRBV7-6 and TRBJ2-3): GAGVSQSPRYKVTKRGQDVALRCDPISGHVSLYWYRQALGQGPEFLTYFNYEAQQDKSGLPNDRFSAERPEGSISTLTIQRTEQRDSAMYRCASSLARRDTQYFGPGTRLTVL.

This sequence joins TRBV6-4 and TRBJ2-3; no clear D. The germline V gene encodes CDR1 MRHNA and CDR2 SNTAGT. The CDR3 has 15 residues. The V gene lost 6 bases and the J gene lost 0 bases, with 13 bases spanning the gap. This CDR3 is CASRPDSQSTDTQYF. The DNA for the CDR3 is TGTGCCAGCAGACCCGACTCCCAAAGCACAGATACGCAGTATTTT.

The chain carries TRBV11-3 and TRBJ1-5, with TRBD1 matching over 7 bases. The CDR3 consists of 15 residues. The V gene end was trimmed by 5 bases and the J gene end by 4 bases; junction bases not matched to a gene: 8. Germline CDR1 and CDR2: SGHNT and YENEEA. The DNA for the CDR3 is TGTGCCAGCAGCCTCCGCGGGACAGCGAATCAGCCCCAGCATTTT. Amino acids: CASSLRGTANQPQHF. The entire variable domain, with the rest obtained from reference TRBV11-3 and TRBJ1-5, is as follows: EAGVVQSPRYKIIEKKQPVAFWCNPISGHNTLYWYLQNLGQGPELLIRYENEEAVDDSQLPKDRFSAERLKGVDSTLKIQPAELGDSAVYLCASSLRGTANQPQHFGDGTRLSIL.

Comments on this clone: Mismatch with germline at one junction end may stem from a read error. V and J are TRBV28 and TRBJ1-2; 9 bases align to TRBD1. CDR1 is MDHEN, CDR2 SYDVKM, per germline. This CDR3 has 16 residues. The CDR3 sequence is CASSLWGTGRGWGYTF. CDR3 bases: TGTGCCAGCAGCTTATGGGGGACAGGGAGGGGCTGGGGCTACACCTTC.

The chain couples TRBV9 to TRBJ1-6; D possibly corresponds to TRBD1 (6 bases). V shed 0 bases and J shed 9 bases, with 22 bases lying between them. Germline V CDR1 and CDR2: SGDLS, YYNGEE. CDR3 length equals 18 residues. The CDR3 sequence: CASSVGDSAGAWVSPLHF. CDR3 nucleotide sequence: TGTGCCAGCAGCGTAGGGGACTCGGCGGGGGCTTGGGTTTCACCCCTCCACTTT.

The V call is TRBV11-3, the J call TRBJ1-2; D is ambiguous. CDR1 and CDR2 (germline): SGHNT, YENEEA. The V and J ends lost 4 bases and 4 bases respectively, with 10 bases between them. The CDR3 contains 13 residues. DNA for the CDR3: TGTGCCAGCAGCTCGGAAGAGGCCTATGGCTACACCTTC. Translating it yields CASSSEEAYGYTF.

The chain recombines TRBV15 with TRBJ1-6; 9 bases line up with TRBD1. This CDR3 contains 16 residues. Germline V gene lookup returns CDR1 LNHNV and CDR2 YYDKDF (reference sequence). With V trimmed by 1 base and J by 8 bases, 6 bases remained unmatched. CDR3 DNA sequence: TGTGCCACCAGCAGAGCCTCCGGGACAGGGTATTCACCCCTCCACTTT. Its translation is CATSRASGTGYSPLHF. The variable domain in full, with the rest retrieved from reference TRBV15 and TRBJ1-6, is DAMVIQNPRYQVTQFGKPVTLSCSQTLNHNVMYWYQQKSSQAPKLLFHYYDKDFNNEADTPDNFQSRRPNTSFCFLDIRSPGLGDTAMYLCATSRASGTGYSPLHFGNGTRLTVT.

Here the CDR3 reads CASSEPFTGQGYNEQFF. The CDR3 DNA sequence: TGTGCCAGCAGTGAACCTTTCACAGGACAGGGGTACAATGAGCAGTTCTTC. This sequence joins TRBV6-1 and TRBJ2-1; 9 bases line up with TRBD1. Germline lookup yields CDR1 MNHNS and CDR2 SASEGT. This CDR3 comprises 17 residues. V dropped 2 bases and J dropped 4; count of bases not matched to a gene: 9.

This clone occurred once. V usage is TRBV2 and J usage is TRBJ1-1; D perhaps matches TRBD1 (5 bases). The CDR3 is made up of 12 amino acids. The V and J ends lost 4 bases and 5 bases respectively, with 8 bases between them. CDR1 is SNHLY and CDR2 is FYNNEI in the germline V gene. The chain's CDR3 is CASSVSGTEAFF. The CDR3 nucleotides are TGTGCCAGCAGTGTCTCAGGGACTGAAGCTTTCTTT.